A single sample is the source of the 19 T cell receptor beta chains below, sequenced in a study of Ad26.COV2.S vaccination and SARS-CoV-2 variants. Treatment noted: 15 to 20 received Ad26.COV2.S at low or high dose, single or two shots; about 5 received placebo; per-sample allocation not given. Specimens were obtained on day 63 following the first vaccine or placebo injection. Profiled with immunoSEQ multiplex PCR; TCRdb holds only in-frame clones, not every one. The repertoire holds approximately 420,000 clones, with approximately 90% as singletons. The sample in question was peripheral blood, obtained in a trial of Ad26.COV2.S vaccine versus placebo. These receptors were collected from a person aged 18-60 years who received the Ad26.COV2.S COVID-19 vaccine or a placebo.

In DNA form, the CDR3 reads TGTGCCAGCAGGAAGGACCTTACGCAGTATTTT. This codes for CASRKDLTQYF. The chain recombines TRBV25-1 with TRBJ2-3; the D is unclear. This CDR3 comprises 11 residues. CDR1 and CDR2 from the germline V gene are MGHDK and SYGVNS. The germline V and J ends were trimmed by 6 bases and 8 bases, with 9 bases remaining between them.

The chain links TRBV3-1 (or the pseudogene TRBV3-2) to TRBJ1-3, with D maybe TRBD1 (6 bases). The CDR3 contains 17 residues. CDR1 LGHDT and CDR2 YNNKEL come from the germline V gene (reference sequence). Trimming removed 3 bases from V and 0 bases from J, with 15 bases in between. CDR3 nucleotides: TGTGCCAGCAGCCAGGGAGACAGGAGGAGCTCTGGAAACACCATATATTTT. It translates to CASSQGDRRSSGNTIYF.

The chain is built from TRBV2 and TRBJ1-5, with no clear D. The CDR3 runs to 13 residues. Germline V gene data show CDR1 as SNHLY and CDR2 as FYNNEI. Trimming took 7 bases from V and 4 from J, leaving 11 bases between them. The CDR3 coding sequence is TGTGCCAGCAATCCTGTGGGAAATCAGCCCCAGCATTTT. It translates to CASNPVGNQPQHF.

This chain links TRBV7-9 with TRBJ1-1; D is uncertain. This CDR3 has 14 residues. Trimming cost V 1 base and J 1 base, with 7 bases left between them. Germline CDR1 SEHNR, CDR2 FQNEAQ (reference sequence). The CDR3 coding sequence is TGTGCCAGCAGCTTAGTTGGACGGAACACTGAAGCTTTCTTT. It encodes CASSLVGRNTEAFF.

The V and J genes are TRBV10-3 and TRBJ2-1, with 8 bases identical to TRBD1. The trim removed 11 bases at V and 8 bases at J, leaving 8 bases unmatched. Per the germline V gene, CDR1 is ENHRY and CDR2 is SYGVKD. This CDR3 spans 12 amino acids. CDR3 DNA: TGTGCCGTCCAAGGGACAGGCGATGAGCAGTTCTTC. Translated, it gives CAVQGTGDEQFF.

In its sample, this clone was seen a few times. The genes are TRBV27 and TRBJ1-1; 7 positions match TRBD1. V was pared by 2 bases and J by 4 bases, with 4 bases of the junction left unmatched. CDR3 size: 14 residues. The germline V gene encodes CDR1 MNHEY and CDR2 SMNVEV (reference sequence). The CDR3 nucleotides are TGTGCCAGCAGTTTAAGGGGGCTGGCCACTGAAGCTTTCTTT. The encoded protein is CASSLRGLATEAFF.

On this clone itself: The junction does not match germline at one end; this may be a read error. V gene TRBV10-3 combines with J gene TRBJ2-7, with unresolved D. Germline V gene lookup returns CDR1 ENHRY and CDR2 SYGVKD. This CDR3 contains 13 residues. CDR3 bases: TGTGCCATCAGTGAGTCTTTGTGGCAAACTTTGTTATTC. Its translation: CAISESLWQTLLF.

This chain links TRBV2 with TRBJ1-2; D is undetermined. The CDR3 is 15 residues long. V lost 8 bases, J lost 3 bases, and 19 bases lay in between. Germline CDR1 is SNHLY and CDR2 is FYNNEI. The CDR3 is CASREETTGDYGYTF. The DNA of the CDR3 is TGTGCCAGCCGGGAAGAAACGACCGGTGACTATGGCTACACCTTC.

The chain joins TRBV4-1 to TRBJ1-1; maybe TRBD1 (5 bases). Germline V gives CDR1 MGHRA, CDR2 YSYEKL. The CDR3 covers 15 residues. The V gene lost 4 bases and the J gene lost 7 bases, with 19 bases spanning the gap. Here the CDR3 DNA reads TGCGCCAGCAGCCCTTCCCCCTACAGGACGAGTGAAGCTTTCTTT. It is translated as CASSPSPYRTSEAFF.

The rearrangement links TRBV5-1 to TRBJ2-5; perhaps TRBD2 as D (5 bases). This CDR3 has 15 residues. The germline V gene has CDR1 SGHRS and CDR2 YFSETQ. Between the trimmed V and J ends, which lost 3 bases and 1 base, there was a span of 13 bases. CDR3 protein: CASSWTGVGQETQYF. As DNA, the CDR3 is TGCGCCAGCAGCTGGACCGGGGTGGGCCAAGAGACCCAGTACTTC.

This rearrangement joins TRBV5-4 to TRBJ2-7, with 7 bases identical to TRBD1. The CDR3 is 14 amino acids. The V segment lost 4 bases and the J segment 9 bases; nucleotides outside the gene matches: 13. The germline gives CDR1 SGHNT, CDR2 YYREEE (reference sequence). CDR3 amino acids: CASSGGQNPLRQYF. The CDR3 DNA reads TGTGCCAGCAGCGGGGGACAGAACCCACTTCGGCAGTACTTC. Full variable domain (outside the CDR3, taken from reference TRBV5-4 and TRBJ2-7): ETGVTQSPTHLIKTRGQQVTLRCSSQSGHNTVSWYQQALGQGPQFIFQYYREEENGRGNFPPRFSGLQFPNYSSELNVNALELDDSALYLCASSGGQNPLRQYFGPGTRLTVT.

The chain uses TRBV5-1 and TRBJ1-1; no definite D call. The CDR3 loop spans 14 amino acids. V lost 0 bases, J lost 1 base, and 7 bases lay in between. CDR1 is SGHRS, CDR2 YFSETQ, per germline. This CDR3 is CASSLGDKNTEAFF. CDR3 bases: TGCGCCAGCAGCTTGGGAGACAAGAACACTGAAGCTTTCTTT.

The chain links TRBV2 to TRBJ2-2, with TRBD1 identical over 7 bases. V was clipped by 3 bases and J by 5 bases; unmatched bases: 6. Germline V gene data show CDR1 as SNHLY and CDR2 as FYNNEI. This CDR3 spans 15 amino acids. The CDR3 DNA reads TGTGCCAGCAGTGATTCGGGACAGCTTACCGGGGAGCTGTTTTTT. Translating gives CASSDSGQLTGELFF.

The chain carries TRBV5-1 and TRBJ2-7; D possibly uses TRBD1 or TRBD2 (6 bases each). The CDR3 is 17 residues long. Germline CDR1 SGHRS, CDR2 YFSETQ. The V end lost 1 base, the J end lost 4 bases, and 21 bases lay between the germline ends. The DNA for the CDR3 is TGCGCCAGCAGCTTGCCTCTCGATGGGGGGCGTATTTACGAGCAGTACTTC. It specifies CASSLPLDGGRIYEQYF.

The sample holds one count of this clone. The genes are TRBV29-1 and TRBJ1-1, with TRBD1 matching 9 bases. J lost 4 bases, V lost 1 base, and 7 bases had no gene match. The CDR3 consists of 15 residues. CDR1 and CDR2 from the germline V gene are SQVTM and ANQGSEA. As DNA, the CDR3 is TGCAGCGTTGAAGGTCTGGGACAGGGTGGCACTGAAGCTTTCTTT. The encoded protein is CSVEGLGQGGTEAFF.

The V and J genes are TRBV27 and TRBJ1-5; no firm D call. The CDR3 extends over 12 amino acids. CDR1 MNHEY and CDR2 SMNVEV come from the germline V gene (reference sequence). Between the trimmed V and J ends, which lost 5 bases and 5 bases, there was a span of 7 bases. The CDR3 loop reads CASSDPDQPQHF. CDR3 in DNA: TGTGCCAGCAGTGACCCGGATCAGCCCCAGCATTTT.

The chain uses TRBV19 and TRBJ2-5; TRBD2 agrees at 7 bases. The length of the CDR3 is 15 residues. Losses at the gene ends were 3 bases for V and 1 base for J; bases not matched to a gene: 5. Germline lookup yields CDR1 LNHDA and CDR2 SQIVND (reference sequence). CDR3 sequence (DNA): TGTGCCAGTAGTATCCGCGGGGGACTCCAAGAGACCCAGTACTTC. Translating gives CASSIRGGLQETQYF. Full variable domain (remainder filled in from reference TRBV19 and TRBJ2-5): DGGITQSPKYLFRKEGQNVTLSCEQNLNHDAMYWYRQDPGQGLRLIYYSQIVNDFQKGDIAEGYSVSREKKESFPLTVTSAQKNPTAFYLCASSIRGGLQETQYFGPGTRLLVL.

A word on this clone: A much larger clone differs from this one at a single base, so this may be a read error. Other DNA sequences from this sample encode an identical CDR3 as well. The chain is built from TRBV30 and TRBJ1-5; possibly TRBD1 for D (5 bases). The CDR3 is 14 residues long. The V and J ends lost 3 bases and 4 bases respectively, with 13 bases between them. Per germline, CDR1 GTSNPN and CDR2 SVGIG (reference sequence). The CDR3 nucleotides read TGTGCCTGGAGGGGGGGGGAGGGGAATCAGCCCCAGCATTTT. This encodes CAWRGGEGNQPQHF.

This sequence joins TRBV7-8 and TRBJ2-1; D perhaps matches TRBD2 (7 bases). The length of the CDR3 is 16 residues. The V gene lost 4 bases and the J gene lost 2 bases, with 15 bases spanning the gap. CDR1 SGHVS and CDR2 FQNEAQ come from the germline V gene. The CDR3 is CASSSLRGGAYNEQFF. The CDR3 DNA is TGTGCCAGCAGCTCTTTGAGGGGGGGGGCCTACAATGAGCAGTTCTTC.